The source of this T cell receptor (beta chain) is a study of type 1 regulatory T cells. Whole-study context: This in vitro CD4 product, T-allo10, is enriched for Tr1 cells and alloantigen-specific.

Graft donor-derived T-allo10 cells were described as host-alloantigen-specific, anergic, and alloantigen-specifically suppressive. TCRdb re-derived calls from the reads in MiXCR, one entry per CDR3 protein. This sample has about 74,000 distinct CDR3 sequences, with around 68% found just once. With regard to this clonotype: The antigen is not known.

Germline CDR1 SGHAT, CDR2 FQNNGV. The CDR3 contains 14 residues. V lost 5 bases and J 3 bases, leaving 12 bases between the germline ends. The source of this sequence is a human donor in good health. The chain combines TRBV11-2 with TRBJ2-3, with D maybe TRBD2 (5 bases). Sequencing input: cultured T cells, either the whole culture or a sorted T cell fraction (not recorded which). Described subset: Tr1-enriched cell product generated in vitro against host alloantigens. This CDR3 is CASSPPWRTDTQYF. DNA of the CDR3: TGTGCCAGCAGCCCGCCATGGAGGACAGATACGCAGTATTTT.